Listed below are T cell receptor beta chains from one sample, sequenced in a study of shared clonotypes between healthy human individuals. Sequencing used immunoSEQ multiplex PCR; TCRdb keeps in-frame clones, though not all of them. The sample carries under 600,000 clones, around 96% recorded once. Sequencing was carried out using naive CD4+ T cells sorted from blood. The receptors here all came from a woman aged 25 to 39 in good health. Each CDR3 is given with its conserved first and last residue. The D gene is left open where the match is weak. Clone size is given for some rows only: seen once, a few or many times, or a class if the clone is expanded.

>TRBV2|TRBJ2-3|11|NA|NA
CASSEEDTQYF
TGTGCCAGCAGCGAGGAAGATACGCAGTATTTT
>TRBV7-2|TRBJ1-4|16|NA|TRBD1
CASSYYGQGLEGKLFF
TGTGCCAGCAGCTACTACGGACAGGGGCTGGAAGGAAAACTGTTTTTT
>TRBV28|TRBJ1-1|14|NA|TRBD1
CASSLLGTGIAAFF
TGTGCCAGCAGTTTATTAGGGACAGGGATAGCAGCTTTCTTT
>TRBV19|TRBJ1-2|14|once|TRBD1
CATKGQGAYYGYTF
TGTGCCACCAAAGGACAGGGGGCTTACTATGGCTACACCTTC
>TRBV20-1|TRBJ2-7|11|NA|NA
CRPSSGSEQYF
TGCAGGCCCTCCAGCGGGTCCGAGCAGTACTTC
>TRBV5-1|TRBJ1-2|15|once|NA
CASSLGQMQDYGYTF
TGCGCCAGCAGCTTGGGCCAAATGCAAGACTATGGCTACACCTTC
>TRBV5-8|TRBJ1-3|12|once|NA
CASSLPRNTIYF
TGTGCCAGCAGCTTGCCACGTAACACCATATATTTT
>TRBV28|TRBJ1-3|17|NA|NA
CASSFFLTGVTGNTIYF
TGTGCCAGCAGTTTCTTTCTTACCGGTGTGACTGGAAACACCATATATTTT
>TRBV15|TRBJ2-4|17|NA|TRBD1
CATSKGGTGVAKNIQYF
TGTGCCACCAGCAAAGGGGGGACAGGGGTAGCCAAAAACATTCAGTACTTC
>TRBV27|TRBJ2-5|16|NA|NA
CASRLGAGSNQETQYF
TGTGCCAGCAGATTAGGGGCGGGATCAAACCAAGAGACCCAGTACTTC
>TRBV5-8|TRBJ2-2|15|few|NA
CASSRVGRNTGELFF
TGTGCCAGCAGCCGCGTAGGGAGAAACACCGGGGAGCTGTTTTTT
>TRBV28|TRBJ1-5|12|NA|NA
CASSTTDQPQHF
TGTGCCAGCAGCACGACAGATCAGCCCCAGCATTTT
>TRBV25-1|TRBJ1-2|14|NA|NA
CASSELGAGAGYTF
TGTGCCAGCAGTGAATTAGGGGCAGGGGCTGGCTACACCTTC
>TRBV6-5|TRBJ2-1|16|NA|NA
CASSYGSLTGHNEQFF
TGTGCCAGCAGTTACGGCTCCCTGACGGGTCACAATGAGCAGTTCTTC
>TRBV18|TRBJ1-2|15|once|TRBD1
CASSHPGQGKDGYTF
TGTGCCAGCTCACACCCGGGACAGGGTAAGGATGGCTACACCTTC
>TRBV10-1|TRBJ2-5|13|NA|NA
CASSSRGPETQYF
TGCGCCAGCAGTAGCAGGGGCCCGGAGACCCAGTACTTC
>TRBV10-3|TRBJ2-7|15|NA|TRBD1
CAISDGDRGLGEQYF
TGTGCCATCAGTGACGGGGACAGGGGGCTCGGTGAGCAGTACTTC
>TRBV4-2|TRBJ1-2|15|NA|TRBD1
CASSQGSGTGVGYTF
TGTGCCAGCAGCCAGGGTTCCGGGACAGGGGTTGGCTACACCTTC
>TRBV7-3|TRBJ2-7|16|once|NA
CASSLSPVLGSSEQYF
TGTGCCAGCAGCTTAAGCCCGGTCCTTGGGAGTAGCGAGCAGTACTTC
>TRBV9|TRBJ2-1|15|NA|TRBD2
CASSGTSGTYNEQFF
TGTGCCAGCAGCGGAACTAGCGGGACCTACAATGAGCAGTTCTTC
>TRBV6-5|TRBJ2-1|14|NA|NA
CASSRPGAENEQFF
TGTGCCAGCAGTCGACCGGGAGCGGAGAATGAGCAGTTCTTC
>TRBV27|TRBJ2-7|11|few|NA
CASSRGGAQYF
TGTGCCAGCAGTCGCGGCGGAGCGCAGTACTTC
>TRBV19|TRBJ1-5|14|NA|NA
CASSIEVGNQPQHF
TGTGCCAGTAGTATAGAAGTGGGCAATCAGCCCCAGCATTTT
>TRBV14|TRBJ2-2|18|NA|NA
CASSQDYWKGRGTGELFF
TGTGCCAGCAGCCAAGATTATTGGAAAGGGAGAGGCACCGGGGAGCTGTTTTTT
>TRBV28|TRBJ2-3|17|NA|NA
CASSPLLGSSGTDTQYF
TGTGCCAGCAGTCCCCTCCTTGGGTCAAGCGGCACAGATACGCAGTATTTT
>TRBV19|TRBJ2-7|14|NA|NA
CASSVRAGARMQYF
TGTGCCAGTAGTGTGCGGGCAGGGGCCAGGATGCAGTACTTC
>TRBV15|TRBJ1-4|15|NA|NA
CATSGAGTQTGKLFF
TGTGCCACCAGCGGGGCCGGGACTCAGACTGGAAAACTGTTTTTT
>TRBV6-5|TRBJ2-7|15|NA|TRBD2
CASSYSRAGGYEQYF
TGTGCCAGCAGTTACTCTAGGGCGGGAGGCTACGAGCAGTACTTC
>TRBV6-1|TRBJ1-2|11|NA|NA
CASSGTRKNTF
TGTGCCAGCAGTGGGACCCGGAAGAACACCTTC
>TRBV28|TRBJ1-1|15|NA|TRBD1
CASRAGQGLNTEAFF
TGTGCCAGCAGGGCCGGACAGGGCTTGAACACTGAAGCTTTCTTT
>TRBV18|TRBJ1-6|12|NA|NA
CASSSYNSPLHF
TGTGCCAGCTCCTCCTATAATTCACCCCTCCACTTT
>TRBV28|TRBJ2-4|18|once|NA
CASSFFPRSEVAKNIQYF
TGTGCCAGCAGTTTCTTTCCCCGCAGCGAAGTAGCCAAAAACATTCAGTACTTC
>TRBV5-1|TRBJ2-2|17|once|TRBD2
CASSSTGREGEAGELFF
TGCGCCAGCAGCTCGACGGGGCGGGAGGGCGAGGCCGGGGAGCTGTTTTTT
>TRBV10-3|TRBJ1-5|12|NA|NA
CAIGDSNQPQHF
TGTGCCATCGGAGACAGCAATCAGCCCCAGCATTTT
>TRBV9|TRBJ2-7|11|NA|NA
CASSAAYEQYF
TGTGCCAGCAGCGCGGCCTACGAGCAGTACTTC
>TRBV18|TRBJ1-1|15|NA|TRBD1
CASSLGTGENTEAFF
TGTGCCAGCTCATTAGGGACAGGGGAGAACACTGAAGCTTTCTTT
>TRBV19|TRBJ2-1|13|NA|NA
CASGRSGRNEQFF
TGTGCCAGTGGGAGGTCAGGCCGGAATGAGCAGTTCTTC
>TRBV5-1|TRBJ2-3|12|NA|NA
CASTWGEDTQYF
TGCGCCAGCACGTGGGGAGAAGATACGCAGTATTTT
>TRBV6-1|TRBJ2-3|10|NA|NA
CASGRSGQYF
TGTGCCAGCGGCCGGAGTGGGCAGTATTTT
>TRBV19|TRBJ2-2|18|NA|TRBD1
CASSIARDRGLGTGELFF
TGTGCCAGTAGTATAGCCCGGGACAGGGGGTTGGGCACCGGGGAGCTGTTTTTT
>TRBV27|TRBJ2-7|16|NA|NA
CASSFSGEVITDEQYF
TGTGCCAGCAGTTTTTCTGGGGAGGTTATAACTGACGAGCAGTACTTC
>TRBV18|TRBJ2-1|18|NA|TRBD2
CASSYYVSGSGSYNEQFF
TGTGCCAGCTCCTACTACGTTAGCGGGAGTGGATCCTACAATGAGCAGTTCTTC
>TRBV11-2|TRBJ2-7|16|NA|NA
CASSFNRLAGTYEQYF
TGTGCCAGCAGCTTTAATAGGCTAGCAGGGACCTACGAGCAGTACTTC
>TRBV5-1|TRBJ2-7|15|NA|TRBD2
CASSAGTSGSNEQYF
TGCGCCAGCAGCGCCGGGACTAGCGGGAGTAACGAGCAGTACTTC
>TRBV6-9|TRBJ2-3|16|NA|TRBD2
CASSDTSGSGPDTQYF
TGTGCCAGCAGTGATACTAGCGGGAGCGGTCCAGATACGCAGTATTTT
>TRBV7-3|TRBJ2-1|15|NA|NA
CASSLRPSWQDEQFF
TGTGCCAGCAGCTTAAGACCCTCTTGGCAGGATGAGCAGTTCTTC
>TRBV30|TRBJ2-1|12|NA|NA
CAWIRSYNEQFF
TGTGCCTGGATCCGCTCCTACAATGAGCAGTTCTTC
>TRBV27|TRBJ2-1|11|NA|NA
CASSIGVEQFF
TGTGCCAGCAGTATAGGGGTTGAGCAGTTCTTC
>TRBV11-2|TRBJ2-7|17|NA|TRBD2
CASSLDVRTSGSGEQYF
TGTGCCAGCAGCTTAGATGTTAGGACTAGCGGGAGTGGCGAGCAGTACTTC
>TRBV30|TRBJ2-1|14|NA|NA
CAWSVGNLPNEQFF
TGTGCCTGGAGTGTAGGAAATCTTCCCAATGAGCAGTTCTTC
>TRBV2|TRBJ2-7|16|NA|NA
CASSDYRDFGLYEQYF
TGTGCCAGCAGTGACTACAGGGATTTTGGGCTTTACGAGCAGTACTTC
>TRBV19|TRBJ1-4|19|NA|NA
CASTQDGRGPVSPNEKLFF
TGTGCCAGTACCCAAGATGGGCGCGGACCTGTTTCGCCTAATGAAAAACTGTTTTTT
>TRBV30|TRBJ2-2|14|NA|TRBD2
CAWRTSVNTGELFF
TGTGCCTGGAGAACTAGCGTGAACACCGGGGAGCTGTTTTTT
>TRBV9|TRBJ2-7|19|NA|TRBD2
CASSVEASGVEAGALEQYF
TGTGCCAGCAGCGTAGAAGCCAGCGGGGTCGAAGCGGGAGCTCTCGAGCAGTACTTC
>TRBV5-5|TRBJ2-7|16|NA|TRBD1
CASSLGGQGYPYEQYF
TGTGCCAGCAGCTTGGGCGGACAGGGGTATCCCTACGAGCAGTACTTC
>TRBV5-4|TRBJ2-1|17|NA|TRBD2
CASSLAPGREGRNEQFF
TGTGCCAGCAGCTTGGCCCCTGGGCGGGAGGGCCGCAATGAGCAGTTCTTC
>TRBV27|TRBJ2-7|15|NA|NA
CASSLWGRGTYEQYF
TGTGCCAGCAGTTTATGGGGGAGGGGGACCTACGAGCAGTACTTC
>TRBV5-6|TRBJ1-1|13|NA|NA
CASSLDGSTEAFF
TGTGCCAGCAGCCTCGATGGGAGCACTGAAGCTTTCTTT
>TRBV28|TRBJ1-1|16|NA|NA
CASSSHPTGGSAEAFF
TGTGCCAGCAGTTCCCACCCCACAGGCGGATCCGCTGAAGCTTTCTTT